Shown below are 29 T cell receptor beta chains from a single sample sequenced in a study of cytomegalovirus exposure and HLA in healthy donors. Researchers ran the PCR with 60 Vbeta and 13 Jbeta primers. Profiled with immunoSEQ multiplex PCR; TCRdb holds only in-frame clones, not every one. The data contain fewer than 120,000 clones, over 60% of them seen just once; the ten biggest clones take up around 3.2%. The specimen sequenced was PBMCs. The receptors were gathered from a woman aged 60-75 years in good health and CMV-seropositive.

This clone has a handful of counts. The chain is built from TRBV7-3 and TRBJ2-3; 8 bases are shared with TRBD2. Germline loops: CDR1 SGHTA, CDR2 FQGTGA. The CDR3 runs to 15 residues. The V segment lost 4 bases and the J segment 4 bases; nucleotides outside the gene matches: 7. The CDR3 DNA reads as TGTGCCAGCAGCTCCGCGGGGGGTAGGGCAGATACGCAGTATTTT. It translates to CASSSAGGRADTQYF.

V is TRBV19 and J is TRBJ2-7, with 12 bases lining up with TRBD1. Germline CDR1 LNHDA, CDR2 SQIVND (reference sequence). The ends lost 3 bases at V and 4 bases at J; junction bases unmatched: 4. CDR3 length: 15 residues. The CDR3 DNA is TGTGCCAGTAGTATGGGGACAGGGGGCTATTACGAGCAGTACTTC. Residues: CASSMGTGGYYEQYF.

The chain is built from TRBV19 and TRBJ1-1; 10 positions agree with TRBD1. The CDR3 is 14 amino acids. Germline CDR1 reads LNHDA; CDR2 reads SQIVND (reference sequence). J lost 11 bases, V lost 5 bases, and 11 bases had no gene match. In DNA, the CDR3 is TGTGCCAGTAGTCCCCGGACAGGGGGTTTGTTTGCTTTCTTT. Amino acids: CASSPRTGGLFAFF.

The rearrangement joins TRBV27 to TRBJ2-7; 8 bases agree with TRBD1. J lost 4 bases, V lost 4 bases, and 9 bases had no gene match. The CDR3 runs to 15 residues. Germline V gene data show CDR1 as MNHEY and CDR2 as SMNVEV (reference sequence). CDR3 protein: CASSSRTGNRYEQYF. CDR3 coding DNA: TGTGCCAGCAGTTCCAGGACAGGGAATAGATACGAGCAGTACTTC.

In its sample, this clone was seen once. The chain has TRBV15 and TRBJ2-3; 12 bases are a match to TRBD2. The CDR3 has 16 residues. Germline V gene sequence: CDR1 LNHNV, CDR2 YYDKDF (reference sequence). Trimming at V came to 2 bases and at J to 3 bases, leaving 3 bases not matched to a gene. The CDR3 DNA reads TGTGCCACCAGCAGAAGACTAGCGGGAGCGACAGATACGCAGTATTTT. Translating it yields CATSRRLAGATDTQYF.

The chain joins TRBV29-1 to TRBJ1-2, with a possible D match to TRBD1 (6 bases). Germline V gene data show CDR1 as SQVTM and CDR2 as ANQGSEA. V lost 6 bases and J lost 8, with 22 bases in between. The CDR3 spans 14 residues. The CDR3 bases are TGCAGCGTCCACAACGGCGGGGGCTCGGGAGGCTACACCTTC. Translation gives CSVHNGGGSGGYTF.

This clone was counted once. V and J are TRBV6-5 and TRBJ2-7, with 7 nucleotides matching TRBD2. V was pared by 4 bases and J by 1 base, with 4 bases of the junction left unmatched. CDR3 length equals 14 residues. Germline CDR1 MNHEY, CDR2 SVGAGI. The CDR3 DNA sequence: TGTGCCAGCAGTTTCTATAGCGGGTCCTACGAGCAGTACTTC. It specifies CASSFYSGSYEQYF.

CDR3 DNA: TGTGCCAGCAGCGTAGGGTGGGCGGGGGAGACCCAGTACTTC. Protein sequence: CASSVGWAGETQYF. This chain uses TRBV9 with TRBJ2-5, with D possibly TRBD2 on 6 matching bases. In germline, CDR1 is SGDLS, CDR2 YYNGEE. CDR3 length: 14 residues. Trimming took 0 bases from V and 5 from J, leaving 11 bases between them. Full variable domain (missing parts from reference TRBV9 and TRBJ2-5): DSGVTQTPKHLITATGQRVTLRCSPRSGDLSVYWYQQSLDQGLQFLIQYYNGEERAKGNILERFSAQQFPDLHSELNLSSLELGDSALYFCASSVGWAGETQYFGPGTRLLVL.

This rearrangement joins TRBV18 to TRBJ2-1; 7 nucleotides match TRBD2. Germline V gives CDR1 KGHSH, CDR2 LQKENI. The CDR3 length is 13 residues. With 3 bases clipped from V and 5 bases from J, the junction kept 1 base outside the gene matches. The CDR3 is CASSPAGDNEQFF. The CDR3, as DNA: TGTGCCAGCTCACCTGCGGGAGACAATGAGCAGTTCTTC.

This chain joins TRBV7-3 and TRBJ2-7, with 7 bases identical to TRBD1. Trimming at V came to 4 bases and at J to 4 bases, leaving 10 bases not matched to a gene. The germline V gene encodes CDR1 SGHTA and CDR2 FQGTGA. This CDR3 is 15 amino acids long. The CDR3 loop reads CASSSGRGIGYEQYF. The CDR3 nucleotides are TGTGCCAGCAGCTCCGGCAGGGGGATCGGGTACGAGCAGTACTTC.

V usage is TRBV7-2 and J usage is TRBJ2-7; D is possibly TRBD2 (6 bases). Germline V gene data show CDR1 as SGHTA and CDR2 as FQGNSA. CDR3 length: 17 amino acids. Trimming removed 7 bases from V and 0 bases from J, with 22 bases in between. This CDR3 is CASTREWWGVSSYEQYF. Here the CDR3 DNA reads TGTGCCAGCACCAGGGAATGGTGGGGGGTTAGCTCCTACGAGCAGTACTTC.

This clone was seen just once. As DNA, the CDR3 is TGTGCCAGCAGGCGGACTAGCGGTACCTCCCATGAGCAGTTCTTC. This encodes CASRRTSGTSHEQFF. The V call is TRBV2, the J call TRBJ2-1; 10 bases line up with TRBD2. The J segment lost 8 bases and the V segment lost 6 bases, leaving 10 bases of the junction unmatched. Germline loops: CDR1 SNHLY, CDR2 FYNNEI. The CDR3 extends over 15 amino acids.

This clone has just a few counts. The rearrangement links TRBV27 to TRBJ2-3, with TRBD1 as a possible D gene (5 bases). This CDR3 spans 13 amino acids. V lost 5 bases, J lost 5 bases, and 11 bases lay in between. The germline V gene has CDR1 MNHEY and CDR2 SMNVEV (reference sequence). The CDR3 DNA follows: TGTGCCAGCAGTATGCTAGGGGAAGATACGCAGTATTTT. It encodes CASSMLGEDTQYF.

CDR3 loop: CASSLSEGNYGYTF. The CDR3 DNA reads TGTGCCAGCAGCTTATCGGAGGGCAACTATGGCTACACCTTC. The chain employs TRBV11-2 and TRBJ1-2; D remains unclear. V gave up 2 bases and J gave up 2 bases, with 9 bases separating them. Germline CDR1 SGHAT, CDR2 FQNNGV. CDR3 length: 14 amino acids.

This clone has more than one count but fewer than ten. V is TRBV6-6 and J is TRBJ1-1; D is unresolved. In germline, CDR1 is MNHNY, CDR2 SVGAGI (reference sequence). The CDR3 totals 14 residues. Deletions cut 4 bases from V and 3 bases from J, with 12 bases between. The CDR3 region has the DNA TGTGCCAGCAGTTCCGGGGTTGGGGACACTGAAGCTTTCTTT. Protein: CASSSGVGDTEAFF.

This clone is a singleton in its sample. The DNA for the CDR3 is TGTGCCAGCAGTCCAGGACAGATCTACGAGCAGTACTTC. Translating it yields CASSPGQIYEQYF. The rearrangement links TRBV27 to TRBJ2-7; D possibly corresponds to TRBD1 (6 bases). There are 13 residues in the CDR3. The V gene lost 5 bases and the J gene lost 3 bases, with 11 bases spanning the gap. CDR1 and CDR2 (germline): MNHEY, SMNVEV (reference sequence).

The CDR3 reads CASSVLAGGRDAKNIQYF. The DNA for the CDR3 is TGTGCCAGCAGCGTTCTAGCGGGAGGAAGGGATGCCAAAAACATTCAGTACTTC. The chain combines TRBV9 with TRBJ2-4; TRBD2 matches at 11 bases. V lost 2 bases and J lost 1; bases outside the gene matches: 8. The CDR3 loop spans 18 amino acids. Germline CDR1 reads SGDLS; CDR2 reads YYNGEE.

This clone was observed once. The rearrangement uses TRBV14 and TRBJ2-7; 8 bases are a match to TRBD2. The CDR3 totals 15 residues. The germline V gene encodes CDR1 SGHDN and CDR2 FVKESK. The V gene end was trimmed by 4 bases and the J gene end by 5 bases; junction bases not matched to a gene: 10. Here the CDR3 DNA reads TGTGCCAGCAGCCTTCTAGCGGGCACTACGAACGAGCAGTACTTC. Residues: CASSLLAGTTNEQYF.

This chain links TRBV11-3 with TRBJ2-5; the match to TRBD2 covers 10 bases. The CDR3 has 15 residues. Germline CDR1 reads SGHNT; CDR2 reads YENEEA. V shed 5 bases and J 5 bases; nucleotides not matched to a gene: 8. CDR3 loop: CASSPASGRGETQYF. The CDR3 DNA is TGTGCCAGCAGCCCCGCCAGCGGGAGGGGGGAGACCCAGTACTTC.

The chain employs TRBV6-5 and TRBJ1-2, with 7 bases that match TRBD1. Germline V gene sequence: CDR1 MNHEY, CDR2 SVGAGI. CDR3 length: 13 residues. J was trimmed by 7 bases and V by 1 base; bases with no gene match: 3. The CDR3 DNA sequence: TGTGCCAGCAGTTACTTGGACAGGTCTGGCTACACCTTC. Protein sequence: CASSYLDRSGYTF.

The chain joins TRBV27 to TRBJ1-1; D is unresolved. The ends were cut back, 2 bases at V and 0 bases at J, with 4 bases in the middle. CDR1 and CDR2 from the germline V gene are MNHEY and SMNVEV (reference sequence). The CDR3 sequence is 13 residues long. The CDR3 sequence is CASSLTLNTEAFF. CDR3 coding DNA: TGTGCCAGCAGTTTAACTCTGAACACTGAAGCTTTCTTT.

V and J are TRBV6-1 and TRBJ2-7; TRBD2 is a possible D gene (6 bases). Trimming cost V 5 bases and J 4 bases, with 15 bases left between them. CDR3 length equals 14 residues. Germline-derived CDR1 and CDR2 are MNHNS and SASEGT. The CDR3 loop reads CASSYTGDLYEQYF. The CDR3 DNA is TGTGCCAGCAGTTATACGGGGGACCTATACGAGCAGTACTTC.

CDR3: CASKGGAVDGYTF. For the CDR3, the DNA is TGTGCCAGCAAAGGAGGGGCGGTAGATGGCTACACCTTC. The chain carries TRBV2 and TRBJ1-2; possible D gene TRBD1, 5 bases. The V end was cut by 7 bases, the J end by 6 bases, with 15 bases between. The CDR3 is 13 amino acids. From germline, CDR1 is SNHLY and CDR2 FYNNEI. The full variable domain, in which reference TRBV2 and TRBJ1-2 provide the parts outside the CDR3, is EPEVTQTPSHQVTQMGQEVILRCVPISNHLYFYWYRQILGQKVEFLVSFYNNEISEKSEIFDDQFSVERPDGSNFTLKIRSTKLEDSAMYFCASKGGAVDGYTFGSGTRLTVV.

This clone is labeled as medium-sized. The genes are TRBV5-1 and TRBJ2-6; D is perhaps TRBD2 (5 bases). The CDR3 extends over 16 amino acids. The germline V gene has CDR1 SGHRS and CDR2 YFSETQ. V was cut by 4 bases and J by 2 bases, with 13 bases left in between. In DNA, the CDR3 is TGCGCCAGCAGCCCCACGGACGGGGCTGGGGCCAACGTCCTGACTTTC. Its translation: CASSPTDGAGANVLTF.

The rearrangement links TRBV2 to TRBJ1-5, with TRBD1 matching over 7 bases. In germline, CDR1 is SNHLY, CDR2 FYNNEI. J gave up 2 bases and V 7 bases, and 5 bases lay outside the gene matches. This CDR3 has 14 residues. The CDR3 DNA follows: TGTGCCAGCACTAAAGACAGGGGCAATCAGCCCCAGCATTTT. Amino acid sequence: CASTKDRGNQPQHF.

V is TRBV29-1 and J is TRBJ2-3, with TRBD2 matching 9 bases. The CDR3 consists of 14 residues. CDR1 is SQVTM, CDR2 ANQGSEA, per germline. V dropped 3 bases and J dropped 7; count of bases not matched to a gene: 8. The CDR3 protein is CSVDWREGVYTQYF. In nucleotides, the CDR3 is TGCAGCGTTGACTGGCGGGAGGGCGTATATACGCAGTATTTT.

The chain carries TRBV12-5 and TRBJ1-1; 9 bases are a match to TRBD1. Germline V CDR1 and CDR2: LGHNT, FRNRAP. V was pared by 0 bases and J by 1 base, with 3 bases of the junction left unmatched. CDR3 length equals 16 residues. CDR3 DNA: TGTGCTAGTGGTTTGGTACTGGACAGGGGGAACACTGAAGCTTTCTTT. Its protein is CASGLVLDRGNTEAFF.

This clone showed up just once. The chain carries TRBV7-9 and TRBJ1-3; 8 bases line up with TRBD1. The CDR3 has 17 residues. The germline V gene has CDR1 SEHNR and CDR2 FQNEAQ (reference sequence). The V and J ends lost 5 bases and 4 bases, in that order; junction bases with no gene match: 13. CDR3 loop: CASSQGEGRGRGNTIYF. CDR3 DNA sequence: TGTGCCAGCAGCCAGGGGGAAGGCAGGGGGCGAGGAAACACCATATATTTT. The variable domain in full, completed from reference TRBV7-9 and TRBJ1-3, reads DTGVSQNPRHKITKRGQNVTFRCDPISEHNRLYWYRQTLGQGPEFLTYFQNEAQLEKSRLLSDRFSAERPKGSFSTLEIQRTEQGDSAMYLCASSQGEGRGRGNTIYFGEGSWLTVV.

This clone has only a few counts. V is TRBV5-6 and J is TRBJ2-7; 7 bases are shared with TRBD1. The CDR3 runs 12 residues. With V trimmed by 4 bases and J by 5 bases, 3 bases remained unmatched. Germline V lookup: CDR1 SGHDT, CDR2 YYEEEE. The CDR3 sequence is CASSRQGHEQYF. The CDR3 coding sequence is TGTGCCAGCAGCCGACAGGGCCACGAGCAGTACTTC.